Presented here are 8 T cell receptor beta chains from one specimen sequenced in a study of response to subunit inactivated influenza vaccine. TCRdb re-derived calls from the RT-PCR reads in MiXCR, one entry per CDR3 protein. The sample consists of hundreds of thousands of distinct CDR3 sequences, 12% to 15% of them appearing once. The source material was PBMCs from blood, sampled 14 to 15 days before vaccination. The receptors stem from a man aged 45-60 years who received an inactivated influenza vaccine.

This clonotype was seen a few times. This chain connects TRBV6-5 to TRBJ1-2, with TRBD1 as a possible D gene (6 bases). Germline V gene lookup returns CDR1 MNHEY and CDR2 SVGAGI. The CDR3 loop spans 14 amino acids. The V end was cut by 2 bases, the J end by 6 bases, with 13 bases between. CDR3 bases: TGTGCCAGCAGTTACGCTTTAGGGGGTGATGGCTACACCTTC. As protein: CASSYALGGDGYTF.

The chain combines TRBV7-9 with TRBJ2-5; D might be TRBD2 (5 bases). From germline, CDR1 is SEHNR and CDR2 FQNEAQ (reference sequence). V was clipped by 5 bases and J by 0 bases, with 13 bases between them. This CDR3 has 15 amino acids. As DNA, the CDR3 is TGTGCCAGCAGCGTATCGAGGGCCAACCAAGAGACCCAGTACTTC. Translation gives CASSVSRANQETQYF.

A few counts support this clonotype. CDR3 DNA: TGCGCCAGCAGCCCAGGGACAGGCCTCCGGGGCTACACCTTC. Its protein product is CASSPGTGLRGYTF. The gene calls are TRBV5-1 and TRBJ1-2, with 8 bases matching TRBD1. Germline V gene data show CDR1 as SGHRS and CDR2 as YFSETQ. The CDR3 is 14 residues long. V lost 4 bases, J lost 8 bases, and 10 bases stayed unmatched. The whole variable domain, filled in from reference TRBV5-1 and TRBJ1-2, reads KAGVTQTPRYLIKTRGQQVTLSCSPISGHRSVSWYQQTPGQGLQFLFEYFSETQRNKGNFPGRFSGRQFSNSRSEMNVSTLELGDSALYLCASSPGTGLRGYTFGSGTRLTVV.

The genes are TRBV4-3 and TRBJ2-1, with D possibly TRBD2 on 6 matching bases. Between the trimmed V and J ends, which lost 0 bases and 1 base, there was a span of 13 bases. CDR1 and CDR2 (germline): LGHNA, YSLEER. The CDR3 runs to 17 residues. CDR3 coding DNA: TGCGCCAGCAGCCAAGATAAGCTAGCGTGGTCCTACAATGAGCAGTTCTTC. This gives the protein CASSQDKLAWSYNEQFF.

The chain uses TRBV20-1 and TRBJ2-5; D is ambiguous. The V and J ends lost 5 bases and 5 bases respectively, with 9 bases between them. CDR3 size: 11 residues. CDR1 and CDR2 (germline): DFQATT, SNEGSKA (reference sequence). CDR3 nucleotide sequence: TGCAGTGCTCTGGCCCCCGAGACCCAGTACTTC. It yields the protein CSALAPETQYF.

In its sample, this clonotype was seen a few times. The rearrangement uses TRBV5-1 and TRBJ2-3; no clear D. The CDR3 contains 13 residues. CDR1 SGHRS and CDR2 YFSETQ come from the germline V gene. The V end was cut by 7 bases, the J end by 1 base, with 10 bases between. The DNA of the CDR3 is TGCGCCAGCGCCATCTCGGGCACAGATACGCAGTATTTT. Its protein product is CASAISGTDTQYF.

The chain couples TRBV6-2 or TRBV6-3 to TRBJ1-1; D ambiguous. Looked up from germline, CDR1 is MNHEY and CDR2 is SVGEGT. The CDR3 contains 14 residues. Trimming took off 6 bases at V and 0 bases at J, with 11 bases between the two ends. The CDR3 spells CASRRVGMNTEAFF. The CDR3, as DNA: TGTGCCAGCAGGCGGGTTGGGATGAACACTGAAGCTTTCTTT.

This clonotype was seen more than once but under ten times. The CDR3 nucleotides are TGCAGCGTTGAAGACCCAACAGGGGGCAATTGGTATGAGCAGTTCTTC. Its protein product is CSVEDPTGGNWYEQFF. The rearrangement joins TRBV29-1 to TRBJ2-1; TRBD1 matches at 9 bases. Trimming took 0 bases from V and 8 from J; bases not matched to a gene: 11. The CDR3 runs 16 residues. CDR1 is SQVTM and CDR2 is ANQGSEA in the germline V gene.